This T cell receptor (beta chain) comes out of a study of a mutant IDH1 vaccine in newly diagnosed glioma. As for the study in general: Patients got radiotherapy, temozolomide, or both beforehand, and most got both. The week-35 safety follow-up was V12, and the week-47 study end was V13.

Sample time point: week 47, end of study. Mutant IDH1 20-mer peptide, at 300 ug, made up each vaccine dose, with topical imiquimod. Each donor presented with a new WHO grade 3 or 4 astrocytoma that tested IDH1-mutant and showed ATRX loss. TCRdb keeps only in-frame clones here, not all; method: immunoSEQ multiplex PCR. Altogether fewer than 85,000 clones are present, 75% to 85% being singletons, with the ten largest covering roughly 5.2%. Details on this clone: The antigen remains undetermined.

This CDR3 has 16 amino acids. V lost 6 bases to trimming and J lost 5 bases, with 22 bases between them. Germline-derived CDR1 and CDR2 are LGHNA and YNFKEQ. The sequence was collected from a man aged 40-49 years with glioma. V gene TRBV4-2 combines with J gene TRBJ1-2, with D perhaps matching TRBD1 (5 bases). This specimen consisted of PBMCs, obtained from a glioma patient whose treatment included an IDH1 peptide vaccine. The chain's CDR3 is CASRFGGRSEPYGYTF. The CDR3 DNA reads TGTGCCAGCAGATTCGGGGGAAGGTCCGAACCTTATGGCTACACCTTC.